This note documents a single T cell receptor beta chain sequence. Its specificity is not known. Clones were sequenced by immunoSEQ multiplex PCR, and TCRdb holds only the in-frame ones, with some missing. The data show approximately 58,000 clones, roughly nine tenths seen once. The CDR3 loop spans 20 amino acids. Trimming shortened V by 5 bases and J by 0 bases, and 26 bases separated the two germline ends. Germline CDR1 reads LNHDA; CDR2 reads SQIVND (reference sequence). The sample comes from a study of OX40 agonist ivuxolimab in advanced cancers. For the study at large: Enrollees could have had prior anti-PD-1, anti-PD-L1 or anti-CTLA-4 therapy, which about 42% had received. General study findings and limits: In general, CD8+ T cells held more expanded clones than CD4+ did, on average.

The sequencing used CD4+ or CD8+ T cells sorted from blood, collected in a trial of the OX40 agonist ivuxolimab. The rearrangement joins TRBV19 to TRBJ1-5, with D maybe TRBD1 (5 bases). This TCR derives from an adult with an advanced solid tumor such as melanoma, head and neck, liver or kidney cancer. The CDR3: CASSHPRDGAEFYSNQPQHF. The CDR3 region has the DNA TGTGCCAGTAGTCATCCTAGGGACGGAGCAGAGTTTTATAGCAATCAGCCCCAGCATTTT. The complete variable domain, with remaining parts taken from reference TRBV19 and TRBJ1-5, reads DGGITQSPKYLFRKEGQNVTLSCEQNLNHDAMYWYRQDPGQGLRLIYYSQIVNDFQKGDIAEGYSVSREKKESFPLTVTSAQKNPTAFYLCASSHPRDGAEFYSNQPQHFGDGTRLSIL.